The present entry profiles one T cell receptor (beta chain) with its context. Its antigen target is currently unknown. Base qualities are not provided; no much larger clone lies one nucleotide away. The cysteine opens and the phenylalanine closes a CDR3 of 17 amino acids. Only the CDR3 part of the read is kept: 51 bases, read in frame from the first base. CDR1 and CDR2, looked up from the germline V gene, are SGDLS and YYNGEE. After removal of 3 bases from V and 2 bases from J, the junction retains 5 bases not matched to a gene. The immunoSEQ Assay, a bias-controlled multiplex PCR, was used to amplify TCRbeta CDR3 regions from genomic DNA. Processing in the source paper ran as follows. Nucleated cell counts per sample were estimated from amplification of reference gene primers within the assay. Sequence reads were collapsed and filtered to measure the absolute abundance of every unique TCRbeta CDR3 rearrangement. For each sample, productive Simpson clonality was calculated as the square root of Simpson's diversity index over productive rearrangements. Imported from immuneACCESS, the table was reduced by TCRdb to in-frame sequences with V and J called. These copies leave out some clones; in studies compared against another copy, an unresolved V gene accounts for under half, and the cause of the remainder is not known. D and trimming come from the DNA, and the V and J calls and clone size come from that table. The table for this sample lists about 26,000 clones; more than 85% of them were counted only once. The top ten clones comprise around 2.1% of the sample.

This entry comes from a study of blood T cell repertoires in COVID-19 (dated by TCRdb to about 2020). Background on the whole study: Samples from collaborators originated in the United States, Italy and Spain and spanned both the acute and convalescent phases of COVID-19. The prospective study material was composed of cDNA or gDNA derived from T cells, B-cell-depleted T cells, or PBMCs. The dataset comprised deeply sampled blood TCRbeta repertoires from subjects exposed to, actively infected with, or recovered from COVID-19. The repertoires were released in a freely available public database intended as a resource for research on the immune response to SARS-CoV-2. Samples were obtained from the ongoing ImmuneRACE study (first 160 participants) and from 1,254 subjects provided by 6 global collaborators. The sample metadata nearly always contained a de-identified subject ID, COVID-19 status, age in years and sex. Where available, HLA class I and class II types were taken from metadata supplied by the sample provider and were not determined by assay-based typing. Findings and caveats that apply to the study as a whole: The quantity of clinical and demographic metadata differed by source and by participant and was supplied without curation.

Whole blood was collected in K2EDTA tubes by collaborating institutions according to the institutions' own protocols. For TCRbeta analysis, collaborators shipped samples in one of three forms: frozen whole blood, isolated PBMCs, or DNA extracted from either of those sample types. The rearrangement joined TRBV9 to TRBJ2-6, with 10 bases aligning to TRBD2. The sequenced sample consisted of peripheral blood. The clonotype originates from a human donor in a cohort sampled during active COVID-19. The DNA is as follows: TGTGCCAGCAGCGCTACCACTAGCGGGGCTGGGGCCAACGTCCTGACTTTC. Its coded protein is CASSATTSGAGANVLTF.